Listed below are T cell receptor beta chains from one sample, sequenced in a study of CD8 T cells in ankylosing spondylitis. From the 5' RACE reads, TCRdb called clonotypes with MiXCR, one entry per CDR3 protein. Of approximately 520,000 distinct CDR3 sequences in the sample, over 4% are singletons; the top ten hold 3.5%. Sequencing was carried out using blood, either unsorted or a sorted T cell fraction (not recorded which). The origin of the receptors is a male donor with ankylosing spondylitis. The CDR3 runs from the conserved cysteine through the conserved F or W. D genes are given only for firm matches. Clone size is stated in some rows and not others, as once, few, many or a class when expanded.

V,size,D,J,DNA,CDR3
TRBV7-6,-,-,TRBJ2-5,TGTGCCAGCAGCTTAGCGATCTCCGTGCAAGAGACCCAGTACTTC,CASSLAISVQETQYF
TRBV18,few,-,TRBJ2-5,TGTGCCAGCTCACCACCGGTCCTCGGGACCCAGTACTTC,CASSPPVLGTQYF
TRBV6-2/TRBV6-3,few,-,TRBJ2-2,TGTGCCAGCAGCCCGTATTCGCCGGGGGGCTGGGCCGGGGAGCTGTTTTTT,CASSPYSPGGWAGELFF
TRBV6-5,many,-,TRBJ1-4,TGTGCCAGCAGTTACAGGGGTAATGAAAAACTGTTTTTT,CASSYRGNEKLFF
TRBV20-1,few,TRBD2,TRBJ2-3,TGCAGTGCTAGACATATAGCGGGAGACGTGACGGGGACAGATACGCAGTATTTT,CSARHIAGDVTGTDTQYF
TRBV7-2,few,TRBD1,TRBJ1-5,TGTGCCAGCAGCTCCAGACAGGGGTGGAATCAGCCCCAGCATTTT,CASSSRQGWNQPQHF
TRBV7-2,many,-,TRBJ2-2,TGTGCCAGCAGCCCTTGGGGCACCTCGAACACCGGGGAGCTGTTTTTT,CASSPWGTSNTGELFF
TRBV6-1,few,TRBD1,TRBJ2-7,TGTGCCAGTCGTTTTGGGACAGCTTCCTACGAGCAGTACTTC,CASRFGTASYEQYF
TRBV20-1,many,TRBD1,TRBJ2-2,TGCAGTGCTAGAACTTCAAGGGGGCCCGGGGAGCTGTTTTTT,CSARTSRGPGELFF
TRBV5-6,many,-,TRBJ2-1,TGTGCCAGCAGCTTAGGTGCCGGAGATGAGCAGTTCTTC,CASSLGAGDEQFF
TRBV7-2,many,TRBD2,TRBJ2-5,TGTGCCAGCAGGTTCGGGACTAGCGGGGGACAGACCCAGTACTTC,CASRFGTSGGQTQYF
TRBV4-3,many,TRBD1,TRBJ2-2,TGCGCCAGCAGCCAGTCAGGGGGCTCTGGCGGGGAGCTGTTTTTT,CASSQSGGSGGELFF
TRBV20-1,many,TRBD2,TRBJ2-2,TGCAGTGCTAGAGATAGACTAGCGGGAGCCGGGGAGCTGTTTTTT,CSARDRLAGAGELFF
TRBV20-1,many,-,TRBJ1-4,TGCAGTGCGTGGGGCGGAAAACTGTTTTTT,CSAWGGKLFF
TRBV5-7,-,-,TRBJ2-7,TGTGCCAGCAGCCCCGGGCCTATCGGGAGTGAGTACGAGCAGTACTTC,CASSPGPIGSEYEQYF
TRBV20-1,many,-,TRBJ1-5,TGCAGTGCTAGAGAGGCCAGGGGTGACAGCAATCAGCCCCAGCATTTT,CSAREARGDSNQPQHF
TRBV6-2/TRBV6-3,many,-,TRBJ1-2,TGTGCCAGCACCGTAGGTTCGCAGGACTATGGCTACACCTTC,CASTVGSQDYGYTF
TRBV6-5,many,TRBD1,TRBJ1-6,TGTGCCAGCAGTTACTCGGGACAGGGCTATTCACCCCTCCACTTT,CASSYSGQGYSPLHF